Reported below is one T cell receptor beta chain. As yet, its antigen is unknown. The sample comes from a study of cytomegalovirus exposure and HLA in healthy donors. Study-level points and caveats: In vitro testing confirmed a few CMV-associated chains as specific for CMV antigens. With high specificity and sensitivity, the classifier reportedly diagnosed cytomegalovirus status. The listing of roughly 160 TCR beta chains classed them as cytomegalovirus-associated.

Germline CDR1 reads MNHEY; CDR2 reads SVGAGI. With 6 bases clipped from V and 4 bases from J, the junction kept 9 bases outside the gene matches. The CDR3 has 15 residues. Some clones are missing from TCRdb's copy, which holds only in-frame ones; the method was immunoSEQ multiplex PCR. The repertoire holds about 120,000 clones, with about 90% as singletons. The chain couples TRBV6-5 to TRBJ2-5; 9 positions agree with TRBD2. Specimen: PBMCs. This TCR was sampled from a woman aged 18-30 years in good health and CMV-seronegative. This chain's CDR3 is CASSRRPTSGETQYF. The CDR3 region has the DNA TGTGCCAGCAGCCGGCGACCGACTAGCGGAGAGACCCAGTACTTC.